The next 2 T cell receptor beta chains were all read from a single sample in a study of cytomegalovirus exposure and HLA in healthy donors. It was with 60 Vbeta and 13 Jbeta primers that the PCR ran. The data were produced by immunoSEQ multiplex PCR, yet TCRdb's version contains in-frame clones alone and is incomplete. The repertoire has more than 150,000 clones, more than 70% of them found once; the top ten carry 0.35% to 0.4%. The sample taken for sequencing was PBMCs. These receptor sequences come from a boy aged 2 to 9 in good health and CMV-seronegative.

The chain's CDR3 is CASSQGFQGGAAKNIQYF. As DNA, the CDR3 is TGCGCCAGCAGCCAAGGCTTTCAGGGGGGAGCAGCCAAAAACATTCAGTACTTC. The rearrangement uses TRBV4-1 and TRBJ2-4, with D possibly matching TRBD1 (7 bases). Trimming removed 1 base from V and 0 bases from J, with 16 bases in between. Germline V gives CDR1 MGHRA, CDR2 YSYEKL. The CDR3 loop spans 18 amino acids.

The V and J genes are TRBV19 and TRBJ2-4; D possibly corresponds to TRBD2 (5 bases). Germline lookup yields CDR1 LNHDA and CDR2 SQIVND (reference sequence). There are 14 residues in the CDR3. Trimming shortened V by 5 bases and J by 3 bases, and 11 bases separated the two germline ends. As DNA, the CDR3 is TGTGCCAGTAGTTCTGGAGGAGGCAAAAACATTCAGTACTTC. As protein: CASSSGGGKNIQYF.